This TCR beta chain was sequenced during a study of T-cell memory formation after mild COVID-19 (dated by TCRdb to the early 2020s). Study-level background: TCR sequence clusters from the two donors were largely donor specific. The cohort was made up of two young adult volunteers, one female and one male, who were previously healthy. In a couple of donors, T-cell clones that expanded and contracted after mild COVID-19 were tracked by sequencing TCRalpha and TCRbeta repertoires over time. What the work shows at the level of the full study, not this receptor alone: Contracting CD4+ clones were found mainly in CM and EM memory subsets, while CD8+ clones were enriched in EMRA. The second-wave clones that peaked on day 37 were not confirmed to be SARS-CoV-2 specific. Only a couple of mild cases were covered in the study, and larger cohorts including severe cases with pre-infection samples were considered necessary. Some responding clones were detected in pre-infection memory, suggesting pre-existing cross-reactive memory T cells joined the SARS-CoV-2 response. Clones contracting from day 15 to 85 had balanced CD4/CD8 phenotypes, while a second wave expanding from day 15 to 37 was biased towards CD4+.

Turning to this clonotype: It lacks a known antigen. No quality values exist for individual bases; no much larger clone is one base distant.

Sequencing relied on an Illumina NovaSeq 6000. TCRalpha and TCRbeta cDNA libraries were constructed by 5'RACE with constant-segment primers, with sample barcodes and unique molecular identifiers being introduced. Trizol reagent was used to extract RNA from every sample. Library amplification was performed in two PCR steps, and a second sample barcode and Illumina TruSeq adapters were introduced in the second step. The libraries were sequenced on an Illumina NovaSeq using 2 x 150 bp paired-end reads. The original methods were these. With migec v1.2.7, reads were demultiplexed and then collapsed into UMI-guided consensus sequences. Using mixcr v2.1.11, UMI consensuses were aligned to TRA and TRB V and J templates and then assembled into clonotypes. Clonotypes were classified as expanded or contracted when called significant by both edgeR and NoisET, with noise models trained on biological replicates. edgeR calls used a false discovery rate-adjusted p below 0.01 and a log2 fold-change threshold of 1. As an exploratory analysis of dynamics, PCA with hierarchical clustering was applied to max-normalized trajectories of the 1000 most abundant clonotypes. Each responding clone was given a CD4 or CD8 phenotype based on the CD4+ and CD8+ repertoires, which had been sequenced separately. In TCRdb, the public reads were trimmed at Q25 with fastp and aligned with MiXCR, with productive beta chains retained. Each entry is one CDR3 protein sequence, shown with its most common DNA and genes. None of the V and J calls come from the authors' own analysis; TCRdb made them. A total of 450,000 to 650,000 distinct CDR3 sequences appear in this sample, more than 15% of them only once. Jointly, the top ten make up around 11% of the sample.

Ficoll-Paque density gradient centrifugation was used to isolate PBMCs. The V and J ends are trimmed by 3 bases and 7 bases, leaving 7 bases between them. The CDR3 starts with the cysteine, ends with the phenylalanine, and has 13 residues. The CDR3 DNA has 39 bases and is translated from base 1. This TCR derives from an adult woman who had mild COVID-19 (a few samples of this study predate the infection). The sample titles of this study are shuffled in the database, so cell type and time point are left out; the donor was told from shared clones. The sample taken for sequencing was PBMCs or a T cell subset sorted from them (not recorded which). The chain is made from TRBV12-3 or TRBV12-4 and TRBJ1-6; perhaps TRBD1 is the D gene, with 5 bases matching. This receptor has the CDR3 CASSLSGNSPLHF. The nucleotide sequence reads TGTGCCAGCAGTTTGTCAGGGAATTCACCCCTCCACTTT.